Described below is a single T cell receptor beta chain sequence and its context. Antigen specificity is unknown. The CDR3 contains 14 residues. Germline V gene sequence: CDR1 LNHDA, CDR2 SQIVND (reference sequence). V was cut by 7 bases and J by 3 bases, with 14 bases left in between. Profiling relied on immunoSEQ multiplex PCR, and the TCRdb table lists in-frame clones only, not all of them. Of around 50,000 clones listed, around 77% are singletons. This sample was included in a study of OX40 agonist ivuxolimab in advanced cancers. Study summary: Under the entry rules, prior anti-PD-1, anti-PD-L1 or anti-CTLA-4 therapy was allowed, and approximately 40% had some.

Broader study findings: Low normalized clonal expansion also occurred in some nonresponding patients.

Patients who had autoimmune disease history or got systemic immunosuppression were left out. This clonotype was obtained from an adult with an advanced solid tumor such as melanoma, head and neck, liver or kidney cancer. The chain recombines TRBV19 with TRBJ2-3, with a tentative D call TRBD1 (6 bases). The starting material was CD4+ or CD8+ T cells sorted from blood, obtained in a trial of the OX40 agonist ivuxolimab. The CDR3 nucleotides read TGTGCCAGTACGCAGGGGCATGCGACAGATACGCAGTATTTT. It translates to CASTQGHATDTQYF. Full variable domain (rest looked up from reference TRBV19 and TRBJ2-3): DGGITQSPKYLFRKEGQNVTLSCEQNLNHDAMYWYRQDPGQGLRLIYYSQIVNDFQKGDIAEGYSVSREKKESFPLTVTSAQKNPTAFYLCASTQGHATDTQYFGPGTRLTVL.